This entry is about one T cell receptor (beta chain). Its antigen has not been determined. One base away there is no much larger clone; base qualities are not given. Whole blood was collected in K2EDTA tubes by collaborating institutions according to the institutions' own protocols. Collaborator samples were shipped for TCRbeta analysis as frozen whole blood, isolated PBMCs, or DNA extracted from either sample type. V and J lose 5 bases and 0 bases, and a span of 15 bases separates them. Spanning cysteine to phenylalanine, the CDR3 consists of 16 amino acids. The read is trimmed to its CDR3 DNA, 48 bases read in frame from base 1. Per the germline V gene, SGHDT is the CDR1 and YYEEEE is the CDR2. These data belong to a study of blood T cell repertoires in COVID-19 (dated by TCRdb to about 2020). About the investigation overall: Samples covering the acute and convalescent phases of COVID-19 were provided by collaborators in the United States, Italy and Spain. The prospective study material was composed of cDNA or gDNA derived from T cells, B-cell-depleted T cells, or PBMCs. The repertoires were made available in a free public database intended to serve as a resource for research on the immune response to SARS-CoV-2. Where HLA class I and class II types were available, the types were taken from metadata supplied by the sample provider, not from assay-based typing. A de-identified subject ID, COVID-19 status, age in years and sex were almost always included in the sample metadata. Subjects who had been exposed to COVID-19, were actively infected with it, or had recovered from it provided the deeply sampled blood TCRbeta repertoires that made up the dataset. The samples were drawn from the first 160 participants of the ongoing ImmuneRACE study and from some 1,300 subjects provided by 6 global collaborators. Results the study describes overall, beyond this receptor: The quantity of clinical and demographic metadata differed by source and by participant and was supplied without curation.

The immunoSEQ Assay, a bias-controlled multiplex PCR, was used to amplify TCRbeta CDR3 regions from genomic DNA. Turning to the authors' computational methods: The number of nucleated cells in each sample was estimated by amplification of reference gene primers within the assay. To quantify the absolute abundance of each unique TCRbeta CDR3 rearrangement, sequence reads were collapsed and filtered. For each sample, productive Simpson clonality was calculated as the square root of Simpson's diversity index across productive rearrangements. In its TCRdb copy, this immuneACCESS table keeps in-frame sequences only and misses some clones. Where compared with another copy, unresolved V genes explain less than half of these, and the others have no known cause. V and J calls and clone size are copied from that table; D and trimming were computed from the DNA. The sample data list 210,000 or so clones, and roughly 80% of these were observed just once. The ten biggest clones cover 4% to 5.5% of the sample.

The sequence derives from a human donor in a cohort sampled during active COVID-19. Recombination connected TRBV5-6 to TRBJ1-3; D gene: possibly TRBD1, on 6 matching bases. What was sequenced was peripheral blood. The CDR3: CASRIGQPSSGNTIYF. The bases are TGTGCCAGCAGGATCGGACAGCCGAGCTCTGGAAACACCATATATTTT.